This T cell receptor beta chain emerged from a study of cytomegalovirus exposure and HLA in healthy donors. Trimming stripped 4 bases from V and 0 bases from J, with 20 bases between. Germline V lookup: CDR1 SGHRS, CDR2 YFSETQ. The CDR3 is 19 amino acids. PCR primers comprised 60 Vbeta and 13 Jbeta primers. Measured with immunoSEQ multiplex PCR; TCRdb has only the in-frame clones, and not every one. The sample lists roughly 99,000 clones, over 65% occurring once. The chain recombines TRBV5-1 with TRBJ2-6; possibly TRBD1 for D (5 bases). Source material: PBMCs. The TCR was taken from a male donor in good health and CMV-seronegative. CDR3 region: CASSARRQSVSSGANVLTF. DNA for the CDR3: TGCGCCAGCAGCGCGCGGAGACAGTCGGTATCCTCTGGGGCCAACGTCCTGACTTTC.